This is a list of T cell receptor beta chains from one sample in a study of cytomegalovirus exposure and HLA in healthy donors. The data were produced by immunoSEQ multiplex PCR, yet TCRdb's version contains in-frame clones alone and is incomplete. The data show roughly 150,000 clones, about 80% seen once. Sequenced: PBMCs. All receptors derive from a man over 45 in good health and CMV-seropositive. Each CDR3 is given with its conserved first and last residue. Each record gives: J gene, D gene, clone size, V gene, CDR3 DNA, CDR3 protein. D genes are given only for firm matches. Clone size is shown for a subset of rows, as once, few, many or a class of expanded clone.

TRBJ2-5,TRBD1,.,TRBV5-1,TGCGCCAGCAGTCGAACCGGGACAGGGCTCCAAGAGACCCAGTACTTC,CASSRTGTGLQETQYF
TRBJ2-3,TRBD2,.,TRBV6-1,TGTGCCAGCAGTGAAGGAGGTAGCGGGGGACCTCGCACAGATACGCAGTATTTT,CASSEGGSGGPRTDTQYF
TRBJ2-7,TRBD1,.,TRBV19,TGTGCCAGCTCAGAGGCGGGACAGGGTTCCTACGAGCAGTACTTC,CASSEAGQGSYEQYF
TRBJ1-2,.,.,TRBV25-1,TGTGCCAGCAGTGAAGGTACAGTCTATGGCTACACCTTC,CASSEGTVYGYTF
TRBJ2-3,TRBD2,.,TRBV7-3,TGTGCCAGCAGCACGGGGGGGGTGGTAACAGATACGCAGTATTTT,CASSTGGVVTDTQYF
TRBJ2-1,TRBD2,.,TRBV7-2,TGTGCCAGCAGCCCAAGGACTAGCGGGGGATATGTTGAGCAGTTCTTC,CASSPRTSGGYVEQFF
TRBJ1-4,.,.,TRBV2,TGTGCCAGCAGTGTGGGGGGGATTAATGAAAAACTGTTTTTT,CASSVGGINEKLFF
TRBJ1-6,.,few,TRBV2,TGTGCCAGCAGGCCTAGAAGCTCCTATAATTCACCCCTCCACTTT,CASRPRSSYNSPLHF
TRBJ2-7,TRBD1,.,TRBV5-1,TGCGCCAGCAGCTTCCAAGTTCGGACAGGGGGCACCTACGAGCAGTACTTC,CASSFQVRTGGTYEQYF
TRBJ1-2,.,.,TRBV5-6,TGTGCCAGCAGCTTGGAACCCGGGGGCTACACCTTC,CASSLEPGGYTF
TRBJ1-4,TRBD1,.,TRBV5-1,TGCGCCAGCAGCTTGGGACAGGGGGTTGAAAAACTGTTTTTT,CASSLGQGVEKLFF
TRBJ2-7,.,.,TRBV27,TGTGCCAGCAGTTTAACGGTGAACAGGCCCTACGAGCAGTACTTC,CASSLTVNRPYEQYF
TRBJ2-6,.,.,TRBV5-6,TGTGCCAGCAGGGGCGCAACAGGGTGGGCTGGGGCCAACGTCCTGACTTTC,CASRGATGWAGANVLTF
TRBJ2-3,.,.,TRBV5-1,TGCGCCAGCAGCAGAGCAGGCGGGGTTCCAGATACGCAGTATTTT,CASSRAGGVPDTQYF
TRBJ2-3,.,.,TRBV27,TGTGCCAGCAGTTTTGGAGGGGGGGTGGATACGCAGTATTTT,CASSFGGGVDTQYF
TRBJ2-2,TRBD2,.,TRBV4-1,TGCGCCAGCAGCCTGCTACAACAGGGCGGGGGGGCCCGGGAGCTGTTTTTT,CASSLLQQGGGARELFF
TRBJ2-7,.,.,TRBV29-1,TGCAGCGCCACCACCCCGGGCAGGGAATACGAGCAGTACTTC,CSATTPGREYEQYF
TRBJ1-2,.,few,TRBV29-1,TGCAGCGTAGAACGGACGGGGGGGAGTAAAGACTACACCTTC,CSVERTGGSKDYTF
TRBJ2-5,.,.,TRBV11-2,TGTGCCAGCAGGGGGACTGGTGGGAGAGAGACCCAGTACTTC,CASRGTGGRETQYF
TRBJ2-2,TRBD2,.,TRBV4-3,TGCGCCAGCAGCGAGGGACTAGCGGGGGTTAACACCGGGGAGCTGTTTTTT,CASSEGLAGVNTGELFF
TRBJ2-6,TRBD1,few,TRBV5-1,TGCGCCAGCAGCTTGGAACAGGGGGCGACTGGGGCCAACGTCCTGACTTTC,CASSLEQGATGANVLTF
TRBJ1-1,.,.,TRBV5-1,TGCGCCAGCAGCCCATCCTCAGGGTACACTGAAGCTTTCTTT,CASSPSSGYTEAFF
TRBJ1-1,TRBD1,.,TRBV28,TGTGCCAGCAGTTTAAGGGGGCGCCACACTGAAGCTTTCTTT,CASSLRGRHTEAFF
TRBJ2-5,.,few,TRBV9,TGTGCCAGCAGCGGAGGGGGCCAAGAGACCCAGTACTTC,CASSGGGQETQYF
TRBJ2-7,.,.,TRBV6-1,TGTGCCACCTCAGGACACCTCTCCTACGAGCAGTACTTC,CATSGHLSYEQYF
TRBJ2-7,TRBD1,.,TRBV5-6,TGTGCCAGCAGCTACAGGGGAATCTCCGAGCAGTACTTC,CASSYRGISEQYF
TRBJ2-2,.,.,TRBV27,TGTGCCAGCGTGGGCGTGAACACCGGGGAGCTGTTTTTT,CASVGVNTGELFF
TRBJ2-2,.,.,TRBV5-5,TGTGCCAGCACCCTGACAATCGGAACGAACACCGGGGAGCTGTTTTTT,CASTLTIGTNTGELFF
TRBJ2-3,TRBD1,.,TRBV7-9,TGTGCCAGCAGCTTTTCGCCCAGGGGGCTGTCGGGCACAGATACGCAGTATTTT,CASSFSPRGLSGTDTQYF
TRBJ1-5,.,.,TRBV18,TGTGCCAGCTCAATTCTCAGCAATCAGCCCCAGCATTTT,CASSILSNQPQHF
TRBJ2-3,TRBD2,.,TRBV2,TGTGCCAGCAGTAAAATGACTAGCGGGTCCACAGATACGCAGTATTTT,CASSKMTSGSTDTQYF
TRBJ1-2,TRBD1,.,TRBV7-3,TGTGCCAGCAGCTTTAACGGGGGCGGGACAGGCTCCTATGGCTACACCTTC,CASSFNGGGTGSYGYTF
TRBJ1-1,.,.,TRBV11-2,TGTGCCAGCAGCTTAACTCAGGGGTCGTATGAAGCTTTCTTT,CASSLTQGSYEAFF
TRBJ2-3,.,.,TRBV9,TGTGCCAGCAGCACTACTCCAGGGGCCGCCACGGATACGCAGTATTTT,CASSTTPGAATDTQYF
TRBJ1-2,TRBD1,.,TRBV6-1,TGTGCCAGCAGTTTACAGGGGGGATCTTCCTATGGCTACACCTTC,CASSLQGGSSYGYTF
TRBJ2-4,TRBD1,.,TRBV18,TGTGCCAGCTCACCCGGGGACAGCAAAAACATTCAGTACTTC,CASSPGDSKNIQYF
TRBJ2-1,TRBD2,.,TRBV19,TGTGCCAGTAGTTTCCGACTAGCGGGGCTTACCCTCTCCTACAATGAGCAGTTCTTC,CASSFRLAGLTLSYNEQFF
TRBJ1-1,.,.,TRBV6-5,TGTGCCAGCAGTCGCCGTTTAGGGGTGGCCACTGAAGCTTTCTTT,CASSRRLGVATEAFF
TRBJ2-1,TRBD1,.,TRBV10-3,TGTGCCATCAGTGGGACAGGGGGCGCTTACAATGAGCAGTTCTTC,CAISGTGGAYNEQFF
TRBJ2-7,TRBD1,.,TRBV5-4,TGTGCCAGCAGCCCGCCCGGGACAGGGGCATCCTACGAGCAGTACTTC,CASSPPGTGASYEQYF
TRBJ2-3,TRBD1,.,TRBV6-5,TGTGCCAGCAGCACCGGGACAGGGGTAGGAAATACGCAGTATTTT,CASSTGTGVGNTQYF
TRBJ2-7,TRBD1,once,TRBV28,TGTGCCAGCAGCCTCGGGACAGGACCCCCCTACGAGCAGTACTTC,CASSLGTGPPYEQYF
TRBJ2-7,.,.,TRBV27,TGTGCCAGCAGTTCGAATCTAGCCGCGGGACCCAATTACTACGAGCAGTACTTC,CASSSNLAAGPNYYEQYF
TRBJ2-1,TRBD2,.,TRBV4-3,TGCGCCAGCAGCCAAGATCAGGGACTAGTTCGTGAGCAGTTCTTC,CASSQDQGLVREQFF
TRBJ1-2,.,.,TRBV5-8,TGTGCCAGCAGCCCGGACAGCTATGGCTACACCTTC,CASSPDSYGYTF
TRBJ1-1,.,.,TRBV6-1,TGTGCCAGCAGTGAACTCCCTGAAGCTTTCTTT,CASSELPEAFF
TRBJ2-3,TRBD1,once,TRBV7-8,TGTGCCAGCAGCCGACAGGGGCTCACAGATACGCAGTATTTT,CASSRQGLTDTQYF
TRBJ2-3,TRBD1,.,TRBV6-5,TGTGCCAGCAGTCGTGGACAGGGAACAGATACGCAGTATTTT,CASSRGQGTDTQYF
TRBJ2-5,.,.,TRBV4-3,TGCGCCAGCAGCCAAGATGGAGCGGTCCAAGAGACCCAGTACTTC,CASSQDGAVQETQYF
TRBJ1-1,.,once,TRBV7-8,TGTGCCAGCAGCAATCAAGGGGGGGGCACTGAAGCTTTCTTT,CASSNQGGGTEAFF
TRBJ1-2,.,.,TRBV15,TGTGCCACCAGCAGAGAGACAGCTAACTATGGCTACACCTTC,CATSRETANYGYTF
TRBJ2-1,TRBD2,few,TRBV7-2,TGTGCCAGCAGCTCACACGGGACTAGGGGTACAATGGGGCAGTTCTTC,CASSSHGTRGTMGQFF
TRBJ2-7,TRBD1,.,TRBV19,TGTGCCAGTAGTATCGGAGGACAGGCTTCATACGAGCAGTACTTC,CASSIGGQASYEQYF